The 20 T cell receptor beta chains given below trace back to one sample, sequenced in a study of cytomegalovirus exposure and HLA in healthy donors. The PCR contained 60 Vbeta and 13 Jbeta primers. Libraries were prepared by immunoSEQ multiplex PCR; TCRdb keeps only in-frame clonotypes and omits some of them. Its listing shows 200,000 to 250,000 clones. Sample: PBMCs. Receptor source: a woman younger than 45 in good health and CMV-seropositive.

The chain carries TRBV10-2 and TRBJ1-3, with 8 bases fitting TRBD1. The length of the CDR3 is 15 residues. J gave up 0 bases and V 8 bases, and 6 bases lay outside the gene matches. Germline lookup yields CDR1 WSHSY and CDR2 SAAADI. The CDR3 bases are TGCGCCAGCTCACAGGGGGGTTTCTCTGGAAACACCATATATTTT. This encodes CASSQGGFSGNTIYF.

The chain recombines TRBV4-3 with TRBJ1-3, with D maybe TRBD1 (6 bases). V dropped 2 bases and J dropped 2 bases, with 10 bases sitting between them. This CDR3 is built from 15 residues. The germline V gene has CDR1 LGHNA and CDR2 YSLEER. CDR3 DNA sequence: TGCGCCAGCAGCCAATTGACAGGAACTGGAAACACCATATATTTT. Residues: CASSQLTGTGNTIYF.

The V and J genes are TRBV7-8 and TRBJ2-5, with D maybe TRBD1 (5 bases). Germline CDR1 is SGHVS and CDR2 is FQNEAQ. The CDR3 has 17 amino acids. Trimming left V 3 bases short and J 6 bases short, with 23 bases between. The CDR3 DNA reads TGTGCCAGCAGCTTTTACGTGGACATAGGGATGGAACAGACCCAGTACTTC. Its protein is CASSFYVDIGMEQTQYF.

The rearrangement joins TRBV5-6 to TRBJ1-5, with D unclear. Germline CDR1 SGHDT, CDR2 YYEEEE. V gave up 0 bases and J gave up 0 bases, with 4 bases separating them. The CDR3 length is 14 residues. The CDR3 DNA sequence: TGTGCCAGCAGCTTGGCCAGTAGCAATCAGCCCCAGCATTTT. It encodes CASSLASSNQPQHF. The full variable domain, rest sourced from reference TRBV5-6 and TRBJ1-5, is DAGVTQSPTHLIKTRGQQVTLRCSPKSGHDTVSWYQQALGQGPQFIFQYYEEEERQRGNFPDRFSGHQFPNYSSELNVNALLLGDSALYLCASSLASSNQPQHFGDGTRLSIL.

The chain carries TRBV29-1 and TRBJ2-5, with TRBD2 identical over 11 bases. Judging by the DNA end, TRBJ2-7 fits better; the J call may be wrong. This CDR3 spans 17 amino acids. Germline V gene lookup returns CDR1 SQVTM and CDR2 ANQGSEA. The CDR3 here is CSVDSTSGGHPPYEQYF. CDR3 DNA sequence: TGCAGCGTTGATTCAACTAGCGGGGGCCATCCCCCCTACGAGCAGTACTTC.

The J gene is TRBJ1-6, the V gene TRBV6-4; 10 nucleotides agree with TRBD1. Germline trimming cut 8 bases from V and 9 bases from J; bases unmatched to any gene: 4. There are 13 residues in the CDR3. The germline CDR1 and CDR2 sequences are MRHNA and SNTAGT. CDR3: CASGTGVGSPLHF. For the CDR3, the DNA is TGTGCCAGCGGGACAGGGGTTGGTTCACCCCTCCACTTT.

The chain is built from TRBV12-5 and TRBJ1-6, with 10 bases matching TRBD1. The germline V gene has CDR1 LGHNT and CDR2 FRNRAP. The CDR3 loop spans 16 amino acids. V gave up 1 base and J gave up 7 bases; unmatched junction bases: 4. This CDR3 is CASGLGTGGRNSPLHF. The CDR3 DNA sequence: TGTGCTAGTGGTTTGGGGACAGGGGGGAGGAATTCACCCCTCCACTTT.

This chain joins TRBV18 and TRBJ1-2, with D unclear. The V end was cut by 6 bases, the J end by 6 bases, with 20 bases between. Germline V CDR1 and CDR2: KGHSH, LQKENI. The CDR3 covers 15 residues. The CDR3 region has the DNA TGTGCCAGCTCTCCAAACCGTGAGGTGTTCCATGGCTACACCTTC. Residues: CASSPNREVFHGYTF.

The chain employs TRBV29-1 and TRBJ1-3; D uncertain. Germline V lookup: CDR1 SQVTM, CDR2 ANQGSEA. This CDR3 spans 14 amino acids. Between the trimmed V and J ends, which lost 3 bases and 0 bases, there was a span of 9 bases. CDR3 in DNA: TGCAGCGTTGATCCAGGTACCTCTGGAAACACCATATATTTT. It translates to CSVDPGTSGNTIYF.

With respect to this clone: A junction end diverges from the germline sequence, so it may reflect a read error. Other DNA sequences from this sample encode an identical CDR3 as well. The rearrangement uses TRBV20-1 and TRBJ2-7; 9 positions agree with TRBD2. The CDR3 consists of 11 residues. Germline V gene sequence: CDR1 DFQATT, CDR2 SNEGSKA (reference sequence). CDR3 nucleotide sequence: TGCAGCGCTAGCGGGGTCTACGAGCAGTACTTC. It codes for CSASGVYEQYF.

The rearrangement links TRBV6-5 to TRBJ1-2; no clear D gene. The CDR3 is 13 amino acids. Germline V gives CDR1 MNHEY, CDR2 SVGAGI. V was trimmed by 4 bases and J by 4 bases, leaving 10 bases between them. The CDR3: CASSSGQTYGYTF. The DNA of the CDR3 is TGTGCCAGCAGTTCTGGGCAGACCTATGGCTACACCTTC.

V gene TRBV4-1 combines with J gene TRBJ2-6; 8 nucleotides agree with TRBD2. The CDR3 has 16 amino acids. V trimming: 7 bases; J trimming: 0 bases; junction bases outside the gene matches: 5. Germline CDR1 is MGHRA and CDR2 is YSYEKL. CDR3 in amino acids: CASTGGLGSGANVLTF. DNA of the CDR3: TGCGCCAGCACGGGAGGGCTCGGCTCTGGGGCCAACGTCCTGACTTTC.

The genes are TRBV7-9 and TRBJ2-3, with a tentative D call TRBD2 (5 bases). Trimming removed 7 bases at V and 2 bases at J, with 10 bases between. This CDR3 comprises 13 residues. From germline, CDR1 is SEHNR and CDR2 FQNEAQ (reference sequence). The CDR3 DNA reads TGTGCCAGCACCCAGCGGAACACAGATACGCAGTATTTT. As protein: CASTQRNTDTQYF.

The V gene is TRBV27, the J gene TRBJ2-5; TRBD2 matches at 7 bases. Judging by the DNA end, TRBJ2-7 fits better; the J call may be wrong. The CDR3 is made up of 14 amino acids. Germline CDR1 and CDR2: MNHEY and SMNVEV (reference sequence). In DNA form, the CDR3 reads TGTGCCAGCAGTCCTAGATCCGGGGGGTACGAGCAGTACTTC. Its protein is CASSPRSGGYEQYF.

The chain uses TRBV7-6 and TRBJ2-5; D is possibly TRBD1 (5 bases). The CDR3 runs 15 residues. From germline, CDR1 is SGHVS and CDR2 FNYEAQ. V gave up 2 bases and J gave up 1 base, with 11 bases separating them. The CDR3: CASSLRIDSQETQYF. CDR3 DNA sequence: TGTGCCAGCAGCTTAAGAATCGACAGCCAAGAGACCCAGTACTTC.

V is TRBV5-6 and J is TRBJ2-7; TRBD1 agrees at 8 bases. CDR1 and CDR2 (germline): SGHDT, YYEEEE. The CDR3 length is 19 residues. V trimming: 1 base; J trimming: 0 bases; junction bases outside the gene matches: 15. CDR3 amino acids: CASSLYGTGGILSSYEQYF. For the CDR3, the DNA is TGTGCCAGCAGCTTGTACGGGACAGGAGGGATATTGAGCTCCTACGAGCAGTACTTC.

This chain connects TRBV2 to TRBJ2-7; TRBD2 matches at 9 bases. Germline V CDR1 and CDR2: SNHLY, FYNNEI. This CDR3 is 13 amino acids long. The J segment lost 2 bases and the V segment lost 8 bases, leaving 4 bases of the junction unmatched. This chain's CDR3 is CASQREEPYEQYF. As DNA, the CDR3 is TGTGCCAGCCAGCGGGAGGAACCCTACGAGCAGTACTTC.

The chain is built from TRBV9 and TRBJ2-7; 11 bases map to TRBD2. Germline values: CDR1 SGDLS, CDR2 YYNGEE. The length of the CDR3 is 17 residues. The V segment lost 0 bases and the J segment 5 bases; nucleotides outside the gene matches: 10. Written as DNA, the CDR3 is TGTGCCAGCAGCGTAGAATTGGCTAGCGGGGGGACGAACGAGCAGTACTTC. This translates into CASSVELASGGTNEQYF.

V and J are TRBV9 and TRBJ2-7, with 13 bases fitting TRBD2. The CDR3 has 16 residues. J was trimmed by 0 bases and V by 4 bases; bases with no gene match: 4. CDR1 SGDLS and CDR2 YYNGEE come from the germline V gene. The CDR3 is CASSPTSGGASYEQYF. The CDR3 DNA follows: TGTGCCAGCAGCCCTACTAGCGGGGGGGCCTCCTACGAGCAGTACTTC.

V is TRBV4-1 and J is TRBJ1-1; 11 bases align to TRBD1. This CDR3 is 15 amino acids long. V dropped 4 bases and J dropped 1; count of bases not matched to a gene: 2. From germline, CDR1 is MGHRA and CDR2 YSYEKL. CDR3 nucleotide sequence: TGCGCCAGCAGCCCGGACAGGGGGCGGAACACTGAAGCTTTCTTT. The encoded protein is CASSPDRGRNTEAFF.